This T cell receptor beta chain was obtained from a study of CD8 T cells in ankylosing spondylitis. Points from the study as a whole: The authors reported significant enrichment of disease-linked clones in matched ankylosing spondylitis synovial fluid. What seemed typical of ankylosing spondylitis blood was a TCR beta motif built from 7 or 8 highly homologous variants.

V was shortened by 6 bases and J by 4 bases, with 9 bases between the two germline ends. The CDR3 covers 13 residues. Germline CDR1 and CDR2: SGHVS and FQNEAQ. Using its own MiXCR run on the 5' RACE reads, TCRdb lists one record per CDR3 protein. The data hold tens of thousands of distinct CDR3 sequences, with roughly 30% observed a single time. Regarding this clonotype: What it binds is not known.

Sequencing input: blood, either unsorted or a sorted T cell fraction (not recorded which). This chain links TRBV7-8 with TRBJ2-2; a possible D gene is TRBD1 (6 bases). This receptor was identified in a male donor with ankylosing spondylitis or in good health (not recorded which). In DNA form, the CDR3 reads TGTGCCAGCAGTGGACAGCCCACCGGGGAGCTGTTTTTT. It encodes CASSGQPTGELFF.